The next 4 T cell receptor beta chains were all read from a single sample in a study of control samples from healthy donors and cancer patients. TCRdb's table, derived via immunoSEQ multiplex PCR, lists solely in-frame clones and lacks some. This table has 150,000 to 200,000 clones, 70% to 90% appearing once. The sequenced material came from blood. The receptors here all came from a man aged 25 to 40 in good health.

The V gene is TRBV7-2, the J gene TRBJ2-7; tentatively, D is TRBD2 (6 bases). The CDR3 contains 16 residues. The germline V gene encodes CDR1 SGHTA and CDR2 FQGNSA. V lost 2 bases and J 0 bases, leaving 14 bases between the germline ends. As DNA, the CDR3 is TGTGCCAGCAGCTTAAGCCTCCGGGACTCCTCCTACGAGCAGTACTTC. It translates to CASSLSLRDSSYEQYF. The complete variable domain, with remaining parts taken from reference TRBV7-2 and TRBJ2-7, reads GAGVSQSPSNKVTEKGKDVELRCDPISGHTALYWYRQSLGQGLEFLIYFQGNSAPDKSGLPSDRFSAERTGGSVSTLTIQRTQQEDSAVYLCASSLSLRDSSYEQYFGPGTRLTVT.

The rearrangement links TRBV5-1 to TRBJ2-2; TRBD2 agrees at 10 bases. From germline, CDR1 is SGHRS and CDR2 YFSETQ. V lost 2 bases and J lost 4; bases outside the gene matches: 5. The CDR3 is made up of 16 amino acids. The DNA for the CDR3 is TGCGCCAGCAGCTTAGGAAGCGGGAGGGCCACCGGGGAGCTGTTTTTT. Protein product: CASSLGSGRATGELFF.

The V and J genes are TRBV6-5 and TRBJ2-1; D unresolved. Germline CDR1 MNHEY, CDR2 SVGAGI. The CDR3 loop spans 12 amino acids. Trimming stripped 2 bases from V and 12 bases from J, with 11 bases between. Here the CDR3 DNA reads TGTGCCAGCAGTTACATGGGGAACCCGCAGTTCTTC. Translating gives CASSYMGNPQFF.

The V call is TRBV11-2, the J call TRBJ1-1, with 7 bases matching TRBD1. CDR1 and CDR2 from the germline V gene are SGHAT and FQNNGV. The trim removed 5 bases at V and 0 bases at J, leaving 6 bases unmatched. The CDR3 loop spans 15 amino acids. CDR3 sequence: CASSRGQVVNTEAFF. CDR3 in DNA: TGTGCCAGCAGCCGCGGACAGGTCGTGAACACTGAAGCTTTCTTT. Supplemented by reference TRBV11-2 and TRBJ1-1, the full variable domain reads EAGVAQSPRYKIIEKRQSVAFWCNPISGHATLYWYQQILGQGPKLLIQFQNNGVVDDSQLPKDRFSAERLKGVDSTLKIQPAKLEDSAVYLCASSRGQVVNTEAFFGQGTRLTVV.